This T cell receptor beta chain was found in a study of cytomegalovirus exposure and HLA in healthy donors. Study-level points and caveats: In a later analysis, HLA-associated beta chains showed higher expansion and lower generation probabilities than comparable chains. Researchers reported from a later analysis that most CMV-associated TCR beta chains appeared HLA-restricted. Reports indicated that the classifier achieved high specificity and sensitivity in diagnosing cytomegalovirus status.

60 Vbeta and 13 Jbeta primers were used in PCR. Assay used: immunoSEQ multiplex PCR; TCRdb lists only in-frame clones, some missing. Seen here are about 130,000 clones, roughly four fifths observed once, and the top ten hold around 1.8%. Concerning this clone: As yet, its antigen is unknown.

The trim removed 6 bases at V and 6 bases at J, leaving 5 bases unmatched. The CDR3 runs to 14 residues. Germline CDR1 is KGHSH and CDR2 is LQKENI. The sequenced sample was PBMCs. V and J are TRBV18 and TRBJ2-1; 10 positions agree with TRBD1. The TCR originated in a woman in her 50s in good health and CMV-seronegative. This CDR3 is CASSHGQGGNEQFF. CDR3 in DNA: TGTGCCAGCTCCCACGGACAGGGGGGCAATGAGCAGTTCTTC.